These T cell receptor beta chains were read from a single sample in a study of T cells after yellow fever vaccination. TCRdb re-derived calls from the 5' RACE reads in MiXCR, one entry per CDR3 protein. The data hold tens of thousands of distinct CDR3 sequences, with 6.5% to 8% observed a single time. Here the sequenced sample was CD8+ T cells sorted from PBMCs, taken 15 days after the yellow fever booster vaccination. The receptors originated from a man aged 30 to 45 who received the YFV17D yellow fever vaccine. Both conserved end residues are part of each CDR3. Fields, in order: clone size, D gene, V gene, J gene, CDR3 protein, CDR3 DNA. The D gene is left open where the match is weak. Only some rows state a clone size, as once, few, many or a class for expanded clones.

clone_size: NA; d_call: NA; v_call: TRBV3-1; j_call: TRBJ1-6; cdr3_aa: CASSQQGRGNSPLHF; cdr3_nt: TGTGCCAGCAGCCAACAGGGACGGGGGAATTCACCCCTCCACTTT
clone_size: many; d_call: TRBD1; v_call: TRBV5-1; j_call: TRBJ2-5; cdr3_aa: CASSNRDRGRETQYF; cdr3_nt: TGCGCCAGCAGCAACCGGGACAGGGGGCGAGAGACCCAGTACTTC
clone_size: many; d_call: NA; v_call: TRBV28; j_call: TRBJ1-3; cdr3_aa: CASNRQSSGNTIYF; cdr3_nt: TGTGCCAGCAACAGGCAAAGCTCTGGAAACACCATATATTTT
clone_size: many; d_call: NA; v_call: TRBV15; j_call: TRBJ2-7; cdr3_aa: CATSFSSESEQYF; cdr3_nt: TGTGCCACCAGTTTCTCTTCGGAATCCGAGCAGTACTTC
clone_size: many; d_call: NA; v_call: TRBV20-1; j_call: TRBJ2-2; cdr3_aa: CSARDFRESTGELFF; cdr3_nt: TGCAGTGCTAGAGATTTTAGGGAGTCCACCGGGGAGCTGTTTTTT
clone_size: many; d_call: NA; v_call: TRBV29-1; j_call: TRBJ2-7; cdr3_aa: CSVAFGRTNIYEQYF; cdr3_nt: TGCAGCGTTGCATTTGGACGAACCAATATCTACGAGCAGTACTTC
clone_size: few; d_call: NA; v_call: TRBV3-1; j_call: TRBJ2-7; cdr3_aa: CASSQVINYEQYF; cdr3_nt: TGTGCCAGCAGCCAAGTCATAAACTACGAGCAGTACTTC
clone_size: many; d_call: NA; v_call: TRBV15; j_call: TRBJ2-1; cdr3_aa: CATSGVIFSYNEQFF; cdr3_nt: TGTGCCACCTCCGGGGTAATTTTCTCCTACAATGAGCAGTTCTTC
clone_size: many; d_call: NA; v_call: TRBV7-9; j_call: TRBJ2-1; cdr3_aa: CASSKTRNEQFF; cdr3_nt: TGTGCCAGCAGCAAAACCAGGAATGAGCAGTTCTTC
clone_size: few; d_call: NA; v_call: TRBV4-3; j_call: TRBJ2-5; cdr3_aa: CASSQESQAAPQETQYF; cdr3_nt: TGCGCCAGCAGCCAAGAAAGCCAGGCAGCCCCCCAAGAGACCCAGTACTTC
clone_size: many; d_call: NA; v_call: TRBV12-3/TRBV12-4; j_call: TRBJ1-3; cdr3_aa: CASISGAGNTIYF; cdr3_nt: TGTGCCAGCATTTCAGGGGCTGGAAACACCATATATTTT
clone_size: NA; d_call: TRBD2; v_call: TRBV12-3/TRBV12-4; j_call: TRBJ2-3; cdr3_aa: CASSGGGGTDTQYF; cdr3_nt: TGTGCCAGCAGCGGGGGGGGGGGCACAGATACGCAGTATTTT
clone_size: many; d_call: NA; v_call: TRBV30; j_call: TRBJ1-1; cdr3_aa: CAWGPMNTEAFF; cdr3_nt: TGTGCCTGGGGACCTATGAACACTGAAGCTTTCTTT
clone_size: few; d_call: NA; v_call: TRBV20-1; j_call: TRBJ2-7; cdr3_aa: CSARDIIAASYEQYF; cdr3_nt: TGCAGTGCTCGAGACATCATAGCGGCCTCCTACGAGCAGTACTTC
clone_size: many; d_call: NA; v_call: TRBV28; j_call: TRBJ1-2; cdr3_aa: CASSLSTGPYGYTF; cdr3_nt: TGTGCCAGCAGTTTGAGCACAGGGCCCTATGGCTACACCTTC
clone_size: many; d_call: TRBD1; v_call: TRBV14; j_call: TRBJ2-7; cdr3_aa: CASSQGTGPYEQYF; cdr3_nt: TGTGCCAGCAGCCAAGGGACAGGACCCTACGAGCAGTACTTC
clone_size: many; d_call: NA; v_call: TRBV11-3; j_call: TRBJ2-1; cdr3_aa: CASSSRAGQLANEQFF; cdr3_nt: TGTGCCAGCAGCTCTAGGGCGGGACAGCTCGCGAATGAGCAGTTCTTC
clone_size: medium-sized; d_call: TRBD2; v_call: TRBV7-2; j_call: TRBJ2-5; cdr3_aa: CASSLLSTSAQETQYF; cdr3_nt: TGTGCCAGCAGCTTATTGAGTACTAGCGCCCAAGAGACCCAGTACTTC
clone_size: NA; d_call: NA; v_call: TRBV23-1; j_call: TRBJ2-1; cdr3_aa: CASPATNSYYKQFF; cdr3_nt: TGCGCCAGTCCGGCGACTAATAGTTATTATAAGCAGTTCTTC
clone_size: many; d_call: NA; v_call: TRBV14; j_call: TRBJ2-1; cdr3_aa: CASSQAIYNEQFF; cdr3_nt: TGTGCCAGCAGCCAGGCTATCTACAATGAGCAGTTCTTC
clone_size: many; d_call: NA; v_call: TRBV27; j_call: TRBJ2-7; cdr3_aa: CASLPLGPTASYEQYF; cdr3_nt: TGTGCCAGCTTACCCCTCGGCCCTACGGCCTCCTACGAGCAGTACTTC
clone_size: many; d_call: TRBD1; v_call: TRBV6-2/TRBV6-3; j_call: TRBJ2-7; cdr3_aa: CASTPVGTAYEQYF; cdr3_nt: TGTGCCAGCACTCCAGTGGGGACAGCCTACGAGCAGTACTTC
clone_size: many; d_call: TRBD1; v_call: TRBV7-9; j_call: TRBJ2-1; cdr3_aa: CASSVGDSLNEQFF; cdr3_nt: TGTGCCAGCAGCGTGGGGGACAGTCTAAATGAGCAGTTCTTC
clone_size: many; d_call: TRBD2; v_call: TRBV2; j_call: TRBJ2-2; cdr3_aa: CASKLAGAGELFF; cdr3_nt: TGTGCCAGCAAGCTAGCGGGAGCCGGGGAGCTGTTTTTT
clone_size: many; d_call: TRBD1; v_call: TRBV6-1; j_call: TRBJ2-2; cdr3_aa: CASSPRGQVNTGELFF; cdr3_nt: TGTGCCAGCAGCCCCCGGGGACAGGTGAACACCGGGGAGCTGTTTTTT
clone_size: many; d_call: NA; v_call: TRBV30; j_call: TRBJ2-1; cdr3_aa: CAWSVGQSSYNEQFF; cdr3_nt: TGTGCCTGGAGTGTAGGGCAAAGCTCCTACAATGAGCAGTTCTTC
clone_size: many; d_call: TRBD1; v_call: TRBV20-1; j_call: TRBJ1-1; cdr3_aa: CSALGGQFTEAFF; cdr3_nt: TGCAGTGCCCTCGGGGGACAGTTCACTGAAGCTTTCTTT
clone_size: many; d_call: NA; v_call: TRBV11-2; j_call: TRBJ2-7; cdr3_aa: CASSFGSDSEQYF; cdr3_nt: TGTGCCAGCAGCTTCGGGAGTGACTCCGAGCAGTACTTC
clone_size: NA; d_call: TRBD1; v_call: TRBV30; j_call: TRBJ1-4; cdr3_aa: CAWRPGQGYEKLFF; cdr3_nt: TGTGCCTGGAGACCGGGACAGGGATATGAAAAACTGTTTTTT
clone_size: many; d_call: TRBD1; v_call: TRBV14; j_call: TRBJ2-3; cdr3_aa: CASNLTGTGTDTQYF; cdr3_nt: TGTGCCAGCAATCTAACCGGGACAGGAACAGATACGCAGTATTTT
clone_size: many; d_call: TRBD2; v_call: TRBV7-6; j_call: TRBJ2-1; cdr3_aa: CASSLDGGNNEQFF; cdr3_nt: TGTGCCAGCAGCTTGGACGGGGGGAACAATGAGCAGTTCTTC
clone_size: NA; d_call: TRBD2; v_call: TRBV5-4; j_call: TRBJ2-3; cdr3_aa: CASSVLAGADTQYF; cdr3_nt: TGTGCCAGCAGCGTACTAGCGGGAGCAGATACGCAGTATTTT
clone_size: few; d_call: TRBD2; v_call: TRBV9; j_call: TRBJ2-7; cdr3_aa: CASSVGLAASSYEQYF; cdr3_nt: TGTGCCAGCAGCGTCGGACTAGCTGCCAGCTCCTACGAGCAGTACTTC
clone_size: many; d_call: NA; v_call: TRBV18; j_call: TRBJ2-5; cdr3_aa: CASSPPTTHQETQYF; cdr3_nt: TGTGCCAGCTCACCTCCCACAACCCATCAAGAGACCCAGTACTTC
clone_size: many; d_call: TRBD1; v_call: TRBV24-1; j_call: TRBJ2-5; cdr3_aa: CATSDLAQGAYGETQYF; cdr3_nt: TGTGCCACCAGTGATTTGGCACAGGGGGCGTACGGAGAGACCCAGTACTTC
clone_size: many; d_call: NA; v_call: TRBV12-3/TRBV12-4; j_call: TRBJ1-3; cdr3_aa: CASPEISGNTIYF; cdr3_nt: TGTGCCAGTCCAGAGATCTCTGGAAACACCATATATTTT
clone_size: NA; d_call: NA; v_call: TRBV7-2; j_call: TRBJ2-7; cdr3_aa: CASTLAYYEQYF; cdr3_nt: TGTGCCAGCACCCTAGCTTATTACGAGCAGTACTTC
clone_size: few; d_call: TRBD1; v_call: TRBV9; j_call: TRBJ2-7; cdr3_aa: CASSAGRDRVSYEQYF; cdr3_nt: TGTGCCAGCAGCGCCGGGCGGGACAGGGTCTCCTACGAGCAGTACTTC
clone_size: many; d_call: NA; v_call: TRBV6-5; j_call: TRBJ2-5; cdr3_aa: CASSYSVLTTEKTQYF; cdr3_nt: TGTGCCAGCAGTTACTCGGTCCTCACGACGGAAAAGACCCAGTACTTC
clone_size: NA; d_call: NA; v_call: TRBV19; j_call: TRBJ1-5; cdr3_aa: CASSIPGQTNQPQHF; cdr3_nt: TGTGCCAGTAGTATTCCTGGACAAACTAATCAGCCCCAGCATTTT
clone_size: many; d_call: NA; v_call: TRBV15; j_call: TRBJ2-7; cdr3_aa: CATSRDRTGYEQYF; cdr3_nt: TGTGCCACCAGCAGAGATCGGACGGGCTACGAGCAGTACTTC
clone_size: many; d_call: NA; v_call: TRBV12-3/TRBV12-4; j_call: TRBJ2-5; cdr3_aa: CASTPIQGAQETQYF; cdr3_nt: TGTGCCAGCACCCCCATACAGGGAGCCCAAGAGACCCAGTACTTC
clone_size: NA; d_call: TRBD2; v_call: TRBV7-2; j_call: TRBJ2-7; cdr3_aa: CASSGELAGGGYEQYF; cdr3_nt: TGTGCCAGCAGCGGGGAACTAGCGGGAGGAGGGTACGAGCAGTACTTC
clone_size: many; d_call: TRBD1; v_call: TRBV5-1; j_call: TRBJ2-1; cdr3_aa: CASSLAIRANRGSYNEQFF; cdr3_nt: TGCGCCAGCAGCTTGGCCATAAGGGCGAACAGGGGGTCCTACAATGAGCAGTTCTTC
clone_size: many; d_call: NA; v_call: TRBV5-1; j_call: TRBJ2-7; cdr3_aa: CASSLDPTLSYEQYF; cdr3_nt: TGCGCCAGCAGCTTGGATCCGACACTCTCCTACGAGCAGTACTTC
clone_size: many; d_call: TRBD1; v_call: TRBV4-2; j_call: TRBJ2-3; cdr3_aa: CASSQEHGQATTDTQYF; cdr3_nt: TGTGCCAGCAGCCAAGAACACGGACAGGCGACCACAGATACGCAGTATTTT
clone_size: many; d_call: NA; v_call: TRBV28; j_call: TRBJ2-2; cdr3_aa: CASRRGMGELFF; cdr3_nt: TGTGCCAGCAGGCGGGGAATGGGGGAGCTGTTTTTT
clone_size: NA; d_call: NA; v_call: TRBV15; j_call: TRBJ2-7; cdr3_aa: CATSRGASGSGEQYF; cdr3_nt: TGTGCCACCAGCAGAGGAGCTTCCGGGAGCGGCGAGCAGTACTTC
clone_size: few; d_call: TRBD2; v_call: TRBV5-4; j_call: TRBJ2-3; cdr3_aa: CASSLEATSAIGTDTQYF; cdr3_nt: TGTGCCAGCAGCTTGGAGGCCACTAGCGCCATCGGCACAGATACGCAGTATTTT
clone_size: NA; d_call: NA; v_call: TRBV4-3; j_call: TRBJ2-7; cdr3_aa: CASSQDTGSSYEQYF; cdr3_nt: TGCGCCAGCAGCCAAGATACAGGGAGCTCCTACGAGCAGTACTTC
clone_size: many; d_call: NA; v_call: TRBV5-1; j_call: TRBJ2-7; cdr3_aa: CASSWDDPSSYEQYF; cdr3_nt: TGCGCCAGCAGCTGGGACGACCCGTCCTCCTACGAGCAGTACTTC